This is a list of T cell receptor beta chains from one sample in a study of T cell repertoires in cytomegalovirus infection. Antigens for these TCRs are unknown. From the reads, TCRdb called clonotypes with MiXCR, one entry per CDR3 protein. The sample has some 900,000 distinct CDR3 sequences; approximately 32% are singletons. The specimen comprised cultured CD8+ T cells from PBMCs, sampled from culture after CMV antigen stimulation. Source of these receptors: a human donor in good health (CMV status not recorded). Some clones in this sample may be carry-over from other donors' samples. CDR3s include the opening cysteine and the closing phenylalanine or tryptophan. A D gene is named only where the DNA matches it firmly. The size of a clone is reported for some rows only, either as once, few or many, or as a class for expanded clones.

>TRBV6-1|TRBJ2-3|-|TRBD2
CASSHGVAGARTDTQYF
TGTGCCAGCAGTCACGGGGTAGCGGGGGCCCGCACAGATACGCAGTATTTT
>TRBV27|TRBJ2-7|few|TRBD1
CASSPRDRDHEQYF
TGTGCCAGCAGCCCTCGGGACAGGGACCACGAGCAGTACTTC
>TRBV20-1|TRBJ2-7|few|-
CSATFPSSTWEQYF
TGCAGTGCTACGTTCCCTTCCTCGACCTGGGAGCAGTACTTC
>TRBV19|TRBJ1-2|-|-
CTSSIDSFYGYTF
TGTACCAGTAGTATCGACAGTTTCTATGGCTACACCTTC
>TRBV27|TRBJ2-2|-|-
CASGNNPGELFF
TGTGCCTCGGGTAATAATCCCGGGGAGCTGTTTTTT
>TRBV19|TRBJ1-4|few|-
CASSPSGGALEKLFF
TGTGCCAGTAGTCCTTCGGGGGGAGCTCTCGAAAAACTGTTTTTT
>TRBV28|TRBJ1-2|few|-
CASTPLGGHFYGYTF
TGTGCCAGCACCCCTCTTGGCGGACACTTCTATGGCTACACCTTC
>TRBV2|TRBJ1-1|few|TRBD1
CASSEALGQMGTEAFF
TGTGCCAGCAGTGAAGCGCTGGGACAGATGGGCACTGAAGCTTTCTTT
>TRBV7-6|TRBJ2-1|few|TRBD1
CASGKGAGGVNNEQFF
TGTGCCAGCGGAAAGGGGGCAGGGGGCGTAAACAATGAGCAGTTCTTC
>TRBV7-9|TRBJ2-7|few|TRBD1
CASSLVTGGFSYEQYF
TGTGCCAGCAGCTTAGTGACAGGGGGCTTCTCCTACGAGCAGTACTTC
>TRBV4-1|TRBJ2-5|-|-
CASSMDTDIWTQYF
TGCGCCAGCAGTATGGACACGGACATATGGACCCAGTACTTC
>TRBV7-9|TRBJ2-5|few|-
CASSLSYNKETQYF
TGTGCCAGCAGCTTAAGCTACAACAAAGAGACCCAGTACTTC
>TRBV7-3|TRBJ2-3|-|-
CANVVRRCEADTQYF
TGTGCCAACGTAGTCAGGAGGTGCGAGGCAGATACGCAGTATTTT
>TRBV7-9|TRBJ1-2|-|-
CASSRPRGYGYTF
TGTGCCAGCAGTCGGCCGCGAGGCTATGGCTACACCTTC
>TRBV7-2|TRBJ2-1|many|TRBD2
CASSLVRAGSYNEQFF
TGTGCCAGCAGCTTAGTCAGAGCGGGGTCTTACAATGAGCAGTTCTTC
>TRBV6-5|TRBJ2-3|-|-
CASSYSRGTTDTQYF
TGTGCCAGCAGTTACTCGCGGGGAACGACAGATACGCAGTATTTT
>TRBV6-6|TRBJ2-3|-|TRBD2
CASSLGLALSTDTQYF
TGTGCCAGCAGTCTCGGACTAGCGCTGAGCACAGATACGCAGTATTTT
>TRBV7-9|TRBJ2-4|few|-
CASSSVSPGTSKNIQYF
TGTGCCAGCAGTTCTGTTTCCCCGGGCACCTCCAAAAACATTCAGTACTTC
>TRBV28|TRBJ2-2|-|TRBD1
CASYPTGLNTGELFF
TGTGCCAGCTACCCGACAGGGCTGAACACCGGGGAGCTGTTTTTT
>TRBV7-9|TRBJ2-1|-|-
CASNNDGTYNEQFF
TGTGCCAGCAACAATGACGGGACCTACAATGAGCAGTTCTTC
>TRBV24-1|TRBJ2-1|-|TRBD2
CATRGGGGADEQFF
TGTGCCACCAGAGGGGGCGGGGGGGCGGATGAGCAGTTCTTC
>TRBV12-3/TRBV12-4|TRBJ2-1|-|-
CASSLGGGPSSYNEQFF
TGTGCCAGCAGTTTAGGAGGGGGGCCGAGCTCCTACAATGAGCAGTTCTTC
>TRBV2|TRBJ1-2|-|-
CASGRGTF
TGTGCCAGCGGTCGGGGCACCTTC
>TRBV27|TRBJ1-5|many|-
CASSLLGQPQHF
TGTGCCAGCAGCTTACTGGGACAGCCCCAGCATTTT
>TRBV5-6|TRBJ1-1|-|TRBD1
CASSSAQGAEAFF
TGTGCCAGCAGCTCCGCACAGGGGGCTGAAGCTTTCTTT
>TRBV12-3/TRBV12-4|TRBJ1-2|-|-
CASLTGNYGYTF
TGTGCCAGTTTAACAGGGAACTATGGCTACACCTTC
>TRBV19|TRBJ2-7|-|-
CASSMTANYEQYF
TGTGCCAGTAGTATGACAGCGAACTACGAGCAGTACTTC
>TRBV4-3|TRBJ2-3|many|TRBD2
CASSRGLAGGDTQYF
TGCGCCAGCAGCCGTGGGCTAGCGGGGGGGGATACGCAGTATTTT
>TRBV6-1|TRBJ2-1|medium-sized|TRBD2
CASSEGAGGGYNEQFF
TGTGCCAGCAGTGAGGGAGCGGGGGGGGGGTACAATGAGCAGTTCTTC
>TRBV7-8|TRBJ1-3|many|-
CASSGGDFYSGNTIYF
TGTGCCAGCAGCGGCGGGGATTTCTACTCTGGAAACACCATATATTTT
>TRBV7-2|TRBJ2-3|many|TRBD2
CASSLVGGGPDTQYF
TGTGCCAGCAGCTTAGTTGGCGGGGGGCCAGATACGCAGTATTTT
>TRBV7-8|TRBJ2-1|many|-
CASSLVGGGDYNEQFF
TGTGCCAGCAGCTTAGTTGGAGGGGGGGACTACAATGAGCAGTTCTTC
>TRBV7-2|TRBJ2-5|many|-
CASSLGGAAQYF
TGTGCCAGCAGCTTAGGGGGGGCGGCCCAGTACTTC
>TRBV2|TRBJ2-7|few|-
CASSEWSGESYEQYF
TGTGCCAGCAGTGAATGGTCGGGGGAATCCTACGAGCAGTACTTC
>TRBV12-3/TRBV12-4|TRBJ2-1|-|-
CASSQTLANEQFF
TGTGCCAGCAGTCAGACCCTAGCCAATGAGCAGTTCTTC
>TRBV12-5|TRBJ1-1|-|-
CASGLGGGNTEAFF
TGTGCTAGTGGTTTGGGTGGGGGAAACACTGAAGCTTTCTTT
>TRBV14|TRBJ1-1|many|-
CASTIGAAEAFF
TGTGCCAGCACCATCGGGGCAGCTGAAGCTTTCTTT
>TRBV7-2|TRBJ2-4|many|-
CASSLERAKNIQYF
TGTGCCAGCAGCTTAGAGCGGGCCAAAAACATTCAGTACTTC
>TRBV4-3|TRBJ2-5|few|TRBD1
CASSPLSGTGYQETQYF
TGCGCCAGCAGCCCCCTCTCCGGGACAGGGTATCAAGAGACCCAGTACTTC
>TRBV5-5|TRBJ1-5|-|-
CASSRDPGSNLNQPQHF
TGTGCCAGCAGCCGGGACCCAGGCAGTAACCTCAATCAGCCCCAGCATTTT
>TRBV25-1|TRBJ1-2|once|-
CASSESYQAYGYTF
TGTGCCAGCAGTGAGAGTTATCAGGCCTATGGCTACACCTTC